This TCR beta chain is drawn from a study of blood T cell repertoires in COVID-19. The wider study: The origin of the acute and convalescent COVID-19 samples was the United States, Italy and Spain. T cells, B-cell-depleted T cells, or PBMCs provided the cDNA or gDNA that served as material.

CDR1 is PRHDT, CDR2 FYEKMQ, per germline (reference sequence). The CDR3 runs 14 residues. Trimming removed 5 bases from V and 5 bases from J, with 15 bases in between. In the source study's methods: Reference gene primer amplification gave nucleated cell count estimates. Clones were read by immunoSEQ multiplex PCR, and TCRdb kept only the in-frame ones, dropping some. V, J and clone size are taken as reported in that table, and D and trimming were inferred from the DNA itself. Among around 270,000 clones, 84% were seen once, and the ten largest hold roughly 1.4%. Sample: peripheral blood. The chain employs TRBV13 and TRBJ1-2; D gene ambiguous. The sequence derives from a woman in her forties who had recovered from COVID-19. CDR3 sequence reads: CASSLQEGRYGYTF. The CDR3 nucleotides read TGTGCCAGCAGCCTTCAAGAGGGTAGATATGGCTACACCTTC.